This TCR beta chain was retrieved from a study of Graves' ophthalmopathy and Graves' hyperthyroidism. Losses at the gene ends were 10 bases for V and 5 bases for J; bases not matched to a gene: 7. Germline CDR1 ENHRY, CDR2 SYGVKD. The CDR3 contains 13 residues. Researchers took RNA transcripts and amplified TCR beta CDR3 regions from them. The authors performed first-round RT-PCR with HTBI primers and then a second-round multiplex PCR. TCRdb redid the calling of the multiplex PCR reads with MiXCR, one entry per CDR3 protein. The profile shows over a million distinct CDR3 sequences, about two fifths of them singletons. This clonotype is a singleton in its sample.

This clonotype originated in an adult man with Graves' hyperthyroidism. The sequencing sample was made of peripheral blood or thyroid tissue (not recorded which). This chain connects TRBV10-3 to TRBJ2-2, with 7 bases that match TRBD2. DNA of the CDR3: TGTGCCACCTGGGGGGGGTCAACCGGGGAGCTGTTTTTT. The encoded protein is CATWGGSTGELFF.